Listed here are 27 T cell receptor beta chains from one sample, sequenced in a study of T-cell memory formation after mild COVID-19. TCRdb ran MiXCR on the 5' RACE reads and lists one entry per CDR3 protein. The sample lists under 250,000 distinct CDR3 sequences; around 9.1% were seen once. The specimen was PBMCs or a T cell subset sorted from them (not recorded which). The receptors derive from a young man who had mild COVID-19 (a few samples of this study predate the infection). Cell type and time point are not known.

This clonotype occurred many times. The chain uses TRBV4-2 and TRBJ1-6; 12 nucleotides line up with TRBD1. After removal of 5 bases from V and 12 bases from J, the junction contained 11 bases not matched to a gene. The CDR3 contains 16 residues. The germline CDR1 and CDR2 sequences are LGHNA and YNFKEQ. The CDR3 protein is CASSTRDRGRDGPLHF. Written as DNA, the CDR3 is TGTGCCAGCAGCACTAGGGACAGGGGGCGCGACGGACCCCTCCACTTT.

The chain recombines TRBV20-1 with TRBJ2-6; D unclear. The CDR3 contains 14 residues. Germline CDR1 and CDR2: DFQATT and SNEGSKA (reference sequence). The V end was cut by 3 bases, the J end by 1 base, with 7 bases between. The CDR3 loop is CSARVRSGANVLTF. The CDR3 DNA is TGCAGTGCTAGGGTCAGATCTGGGGCCAACGTCCTGACTTTC.

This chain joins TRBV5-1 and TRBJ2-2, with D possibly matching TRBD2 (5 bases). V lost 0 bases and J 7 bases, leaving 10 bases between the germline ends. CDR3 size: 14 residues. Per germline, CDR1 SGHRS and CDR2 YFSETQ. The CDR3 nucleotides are TGCGCCAGCAGCTTGGAACCGGAGGACGGGGAGCTGTTTTTT. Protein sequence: CASSLEPEDGELFF. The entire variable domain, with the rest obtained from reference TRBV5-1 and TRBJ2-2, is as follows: KAGVTQTPRYLIKTRGQQVTLSCSPISGHRSVSWYQQTPGQGLQFLFEYFSETQRNKGNFPGRFSGRQFSNSRSEMNVSTLELGDSALYLCASSLEPEDGELFFGEGSRLTVL.

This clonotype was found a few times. The CDR3 DNA follows: TGCAGTGCTAGATTCTCGGGACCCTGGGGGGGCTACACCTTC. Translated, it gives CSARFSGPWGGYTF. The rearrangement uses TRBV20-1 and TRBJ1-2; D is possibly TRBD1 (5 bases). Germline CDR1 and CDR2: DFQATT and SNEGSKA (reference sequence). V was pared by 2 bases and J by 8 bases, with 18 bases between. There are 14 residues in the CDR3.

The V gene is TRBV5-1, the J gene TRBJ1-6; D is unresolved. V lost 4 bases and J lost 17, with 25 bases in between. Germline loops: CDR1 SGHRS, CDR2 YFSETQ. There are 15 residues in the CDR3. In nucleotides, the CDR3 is TGCGCCAGCAGCCCTCCCCCCGATGGCCTCCATCTCGTCCACTTT. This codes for CASSPPPDGLHLVHF.

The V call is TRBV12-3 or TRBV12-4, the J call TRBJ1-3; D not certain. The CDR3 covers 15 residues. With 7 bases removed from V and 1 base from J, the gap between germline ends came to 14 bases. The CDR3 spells CASTLQSGSGNTIYF. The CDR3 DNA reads TGTGCCAGCACCCTGCAGTCCGGGTCTGGAAACACCATATATTTT.

CDR3 region: CASGPRTGGTEAFF. DNA for the CDR3: TGTGCTAGTGGTCCCCGGACCGGGGGGACTGAAGCTTTCTTT. V is TRBV12-5 and J is TRBJ1-1; tentative D call: TRBD1 (5 bases). This CDR3 is 14 amino acids long. The germline V and J ends were trimmed by 5 bases and 5 bases, with 15 bases remaining between them. The germline V gene has CDR1 LGHNT and CDR2 FRNRAP.

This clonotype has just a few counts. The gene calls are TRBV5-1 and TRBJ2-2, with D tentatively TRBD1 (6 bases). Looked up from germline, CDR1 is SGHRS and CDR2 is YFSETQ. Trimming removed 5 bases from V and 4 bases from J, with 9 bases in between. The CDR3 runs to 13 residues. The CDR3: CASSTQGTGELFF. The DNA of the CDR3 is TGCGCCAGCAGTACACAGGGCACCGGGGAGCTGTTTTTT.

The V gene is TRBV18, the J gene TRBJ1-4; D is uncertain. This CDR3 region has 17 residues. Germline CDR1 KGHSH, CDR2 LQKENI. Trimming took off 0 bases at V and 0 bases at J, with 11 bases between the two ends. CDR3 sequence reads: CASSPPAFGATNEKLFF. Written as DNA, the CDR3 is TGTGCCAGCTCACCACCGGCTTTTGGTGCAACTAATGAAAAACTGTTTTTT.

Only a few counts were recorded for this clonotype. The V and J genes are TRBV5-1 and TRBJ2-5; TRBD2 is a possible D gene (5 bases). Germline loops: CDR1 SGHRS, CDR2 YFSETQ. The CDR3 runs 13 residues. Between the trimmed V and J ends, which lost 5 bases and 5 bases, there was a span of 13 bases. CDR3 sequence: CASSKSSAETQYF. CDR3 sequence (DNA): TGCGCCAGCAGTAAGAGTAGCGCTGAGACCCAGTACTTC.

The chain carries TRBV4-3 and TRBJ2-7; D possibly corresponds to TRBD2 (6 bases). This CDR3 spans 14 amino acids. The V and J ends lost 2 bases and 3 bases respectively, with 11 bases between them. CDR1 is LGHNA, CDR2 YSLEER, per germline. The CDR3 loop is CASSQQFGSYEQYF. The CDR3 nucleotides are TGCGCCAGCAGCCAACAGTTCGGGAGCTACGAGCAGTACTTC.

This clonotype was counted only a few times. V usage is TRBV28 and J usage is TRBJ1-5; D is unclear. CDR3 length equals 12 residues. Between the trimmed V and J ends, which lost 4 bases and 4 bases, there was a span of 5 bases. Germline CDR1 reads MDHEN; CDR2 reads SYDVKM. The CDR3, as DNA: TGTGCCAGCAGTTCCGCGAATCAGCCCCAGCATTTT. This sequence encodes CASSSANQPQHF.

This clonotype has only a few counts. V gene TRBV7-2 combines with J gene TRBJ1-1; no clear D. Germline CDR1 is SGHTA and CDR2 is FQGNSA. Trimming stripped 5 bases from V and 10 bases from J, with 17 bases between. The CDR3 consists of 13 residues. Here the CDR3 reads CASSPSGGLGAFF. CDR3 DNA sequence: TGTGCCAGCAGCCCCTCCGGAGGCCTCGGAGCTTTCTTT.

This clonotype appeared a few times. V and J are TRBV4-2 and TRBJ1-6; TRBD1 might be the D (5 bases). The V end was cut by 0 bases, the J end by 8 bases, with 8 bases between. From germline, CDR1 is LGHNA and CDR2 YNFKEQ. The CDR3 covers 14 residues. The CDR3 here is CASSQDRVDSPLHF. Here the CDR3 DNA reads TGTGCCAGCAGCCAAGACAGGGTTGATTCACCCCTCCACTTT.

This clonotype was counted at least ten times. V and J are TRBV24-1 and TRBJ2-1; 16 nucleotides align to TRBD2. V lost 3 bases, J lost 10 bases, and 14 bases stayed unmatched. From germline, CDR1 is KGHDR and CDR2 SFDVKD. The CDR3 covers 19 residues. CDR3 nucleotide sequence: TGTGCCACCAGTGATATACCGGGACTAGCGGGGGGGCCGAGTAGGGAGCAGTTCTTC. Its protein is CATSDIPGLAGGPSREQFF.

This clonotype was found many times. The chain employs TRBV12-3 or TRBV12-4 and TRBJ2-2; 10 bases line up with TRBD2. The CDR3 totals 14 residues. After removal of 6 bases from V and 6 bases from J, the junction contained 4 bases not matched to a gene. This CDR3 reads CASRNSGGSGELFF. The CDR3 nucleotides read TGTGCCAGCAGGAATAGCGGGGGGTCCGGGGAGCTGTTTTTT.

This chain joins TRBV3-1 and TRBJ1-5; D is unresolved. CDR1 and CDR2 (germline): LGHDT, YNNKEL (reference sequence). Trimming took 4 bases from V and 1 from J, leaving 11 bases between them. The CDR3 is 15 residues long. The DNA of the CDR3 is TGTGCCAGCAGCCTCCGAGGAGGGAGCAATCAGCCCCAGCATTTT. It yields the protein CASSLRGGSNQPQHF.

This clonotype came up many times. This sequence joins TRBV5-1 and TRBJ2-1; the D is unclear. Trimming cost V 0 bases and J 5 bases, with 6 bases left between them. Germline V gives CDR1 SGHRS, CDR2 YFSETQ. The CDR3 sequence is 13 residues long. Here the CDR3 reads CASSLGPNNEQFF. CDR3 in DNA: TGCGCCAGCAGCTTGGGGCCGAACAATGAGCAGTTCTTC.

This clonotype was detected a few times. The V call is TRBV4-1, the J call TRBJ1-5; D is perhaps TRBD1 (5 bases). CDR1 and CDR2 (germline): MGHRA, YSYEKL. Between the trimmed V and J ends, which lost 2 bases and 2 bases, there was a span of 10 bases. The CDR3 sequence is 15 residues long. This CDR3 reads CASSQNTGRNQPQHF. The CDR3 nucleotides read TGCGCCAGCAGCCAAAATACAGGACGCAATCAGCCCCAGCATTTT.

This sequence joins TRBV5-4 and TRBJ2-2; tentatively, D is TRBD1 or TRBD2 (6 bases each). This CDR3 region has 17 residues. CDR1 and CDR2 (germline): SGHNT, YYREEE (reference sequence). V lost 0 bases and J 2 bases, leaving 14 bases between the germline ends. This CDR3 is CASSLAGRGHNTGELFF. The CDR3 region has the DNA TGTGCCAGCAGCTTGGCGGGTCGGGGGCATAACACCGGGGAGCTGTTTTTT.

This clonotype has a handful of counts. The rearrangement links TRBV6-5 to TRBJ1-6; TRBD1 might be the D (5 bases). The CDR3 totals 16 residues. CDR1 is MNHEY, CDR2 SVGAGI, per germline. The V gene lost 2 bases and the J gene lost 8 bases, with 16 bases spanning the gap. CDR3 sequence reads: CASSYLLLLGDSPLHF. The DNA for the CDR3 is TGTGCCAGCAGTTACCTCCTGCTCCTAGGGGATTCACCCCTCCACTTT.

CDR3 amino acids: CASSYSLGSYGYTF. The DNA for the CDR3 is TGTGCCAGCAGTTACAGTTTGGGGTCCTATGGCTACACCTTC. The chain links TRBV6-5 to TRBJ1-2; D uncertain. The CDR3 spans 14 residues. With 2 bases removed from V and 4 bases from J, the gap between germline ends came to 11 bases. Germline V CDR1 and CDR2: MNHEY, SVGAGI.

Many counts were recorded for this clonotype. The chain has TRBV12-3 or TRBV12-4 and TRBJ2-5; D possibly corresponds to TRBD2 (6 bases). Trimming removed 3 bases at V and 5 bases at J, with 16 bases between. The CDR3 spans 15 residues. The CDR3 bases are TGTGCCAGCAGTTTTGGCGGGGCCGATGGGGAGACCCAGTACTTC. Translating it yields CASSFGGADGETQYF.

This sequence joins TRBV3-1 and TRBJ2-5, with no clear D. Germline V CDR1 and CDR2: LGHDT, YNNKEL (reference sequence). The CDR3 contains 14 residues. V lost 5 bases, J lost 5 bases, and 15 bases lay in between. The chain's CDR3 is CASSYDASRETQYF. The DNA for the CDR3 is TGTGCCAGCAGCTACGACGCGTCCCGGGAGACCCAGTACTTC.

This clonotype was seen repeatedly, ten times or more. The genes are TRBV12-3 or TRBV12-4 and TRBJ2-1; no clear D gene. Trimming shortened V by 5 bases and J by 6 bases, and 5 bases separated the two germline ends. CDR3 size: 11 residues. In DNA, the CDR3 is TGTGCCAGCAGTCCCCGCAATGAGCAGTTCTTC. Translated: CASSPRNEQFF.

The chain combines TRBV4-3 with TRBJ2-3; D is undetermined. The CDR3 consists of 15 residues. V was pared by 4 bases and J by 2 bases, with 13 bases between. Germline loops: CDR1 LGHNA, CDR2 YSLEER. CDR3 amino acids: CASSPEVGPTDTQYF. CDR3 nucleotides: TGCGCCAGCAGCCCAGAGGTCGGACCCACAGATACGCAGTATTTT.

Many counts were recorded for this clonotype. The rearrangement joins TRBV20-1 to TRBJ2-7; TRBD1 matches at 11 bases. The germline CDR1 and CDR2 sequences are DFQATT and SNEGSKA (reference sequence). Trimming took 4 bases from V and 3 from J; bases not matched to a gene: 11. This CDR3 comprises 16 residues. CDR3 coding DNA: TGCAGTGCTACCCAATACCGGGACAGGGGGATCTACGAGCAGTACTTC. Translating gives CSATQYRDRGIYEQYF.